The 17 T cell receptor beta chains below were found in one sample sequenced in a study of OX40 agonist ivuxolimab in advanced cancers. TCRdb's copy holds only in-frame clones and misses some; the assay was immunoSEQ multiplex PCR. This table holds approximately 88,000 clones, 88% found once. Sequencing was performed on CD4+ or CD8+ T cells sorted from blood, taken in a trial of the OX40 agonist ivuxolimab. These TCRs come from an adult with an advanced solid tumor such as melanoma, head and neck, liver or kidney cancer.

This chain connects TRBV19 to TRBJ1-5, with D tentatively TRBD1 (6 bases). Germline V gives CDR1 LNHDA, CDR2 SQIVND (reference sequence). Trimming took off 5 bases at V and 2 bases at J, with 10 bases between the two ends. The length of the CDR3 is 14 residues. The DNA of the CDR3 is TGTGCCAGTAGTGGGAACAGGGGCAATCAGCCCCAGCATTTT. Translated: CASSGNRGNQPQHF.

The chain employs TRBV2 and TRBJ1-6; the D is unclear. Trimming shortened V by 6 bases and J by 1 base, and 13 bases separated the two germline ends. Germline CDR1 reads SNHLY; CDR2 reads FYNNEI. The CDR3 is 16 amino acids. The CDR3 loop reads CASRSGVRSYNSPLHF. The CDR3 nucleotides are TGTGCCAGCAGGAGCGGGGTGAGGTCCTATAATTCACCCCTCCACTTT.

The chain has TRBV11-2 and TRBJ1-4, with TRBD1 matching 8 bases. The CDR3 covers 15 residues. Trimming at V came to 5 bases and at J to 2 bases, leaving 4 bases not matched to a gene. CDR1 is SGHAT, CDR2 FQNNGV, per germline. Written as DNA, the CDR3 is TGTGCCAGCAGCCCCCAGGGGGCGACTAATGAAAAACTGTTTTTT. Translated, it gives CASSPQGATNEKLFF.

This chain links TRBV7-2 with TRBJ1-6; 9 bases agree with TRBD1. The CDR3 is 19 residues long. The trim removed 4 bases at V and 4 bases at J, leaving 14 bases unmatched. The germline gives CDR1 SGHTA, CDR2 FQGNSA. The CDR3 DNA sequence: TGTGCCAGCAGCTCCGGACAGGGGTACAAGCTAGATTATAATTCACCCCTCCACTTT. It translates to CASSSGQGYKLDYNSPLHF.

The V and J genes are TRBV2 and TRBJ2-7, with 7 bases matching TRBD1. The length of the CDR3 is 13 residues. J lost 6 bases, V lost 6 bases, and 8 bases had no gene match. Germline V gene sequence: CDR1 SNHLY, CDR2 FYNNEI. CDR3 sequence (DNA): TGTGCCAGCAGATCCCGGGACAGAGGCGAGCAGTACTTC. Translating it yields CASRSRDRGEQYF.

The V gene is TRBV19, the J gene TRBJ1-1, with D possibly being TRBD1 (6 bases). Germline values: CDR1 LNHDA, CDR2 SQIVND (reference sequence). V shed 5 bases and J shed 8 bases, with 12 bases lying between them. CDR3 length: 12 residues. CDR3 protein: CASSPDSQEAFF. CDR3 bases: TGTGCCAGTAGTCCGGACAGTCAAGAAGCTTTCTTT.

The chain carries TRBV12-5 and TRBJ2-3, with D possibly matching TRBD1 (5 bases). Trimming cost V 1 base and J 3 bases, with 11 bases left between them. Germline CDR1 LGHNT, CDR2 FRNRAP. The CDR3 spans 15 residues. The CDR3 loop reads CASGLGPGNTDTQYF. Written as DNA, the CDR3 is TGTGCTAGTGGTTTGGGTCCAGGGAATACAGATACGCAGTATTTT.

This clone was seen only a few times. The chain has TRBV11-2 and TRBJ2-3; D perhaps matches TRBD2 (6 bases). The V gene's germline CDR1 is SGHAT and CDR2 FQNNGV. Trimming stripped 5 bases from V and 8 bases from J, with 17 bases between. This CDR3 has 14 residues. CDR3 amino acids: CASSPGTLSGTQYF. In nucleotides, the CDR3 is TGTGCCAGCAGCCCTGGGACTCTCTCCGGTACGCAGTATTTT.

The chain joins TRBV27 to TRBJ2-1, with 11 bases that match TRBD2. The CDR3 consists of 17 residues. Germline V gives CDR1 MNHEY, CDR2 SMNVEV (reference sequence). V trimming: 3 bases; J trimming: 9 bases; junction bases outside the gene matches: 13. This chain's CDR3 is CASSFFSGRAWAPEQFF. The CDR3 DNA reads as TGTGCCAGCAGTTTTTTTAGCGGGAGGGCATGGGCACCTGAGCAGTTCTTC.

The rearrangement uses TRBV7-3 and TRBJ1-2, with TRBD1 as a possible D gene (6 bases). The V gene lost 5 bases and the J gene lost 8 bases, with 21 bases spanning the gap. There are 15 residues in the CDR3. CDR1 and CDR2 from the germline V gene are SGHTA and FQGTGA. The CDR3 sequence: CASSPNGDTGLGYTF. CDR3 bases: TGTGCCAGCAGCCCTAATGGGGATACAGGGTTGGGCTACACCTTC.

The chain combines TRBV4-1 with TRBJ1-1; tentatively, D is TRBD1 (6 bases). The CDR3 covers 15 residues. Trimming took 0 bases from V and 6 from J, leaving 14 bases between them. Germline CDR1 is MGHRA and CDR2 is YSYEKL. CDR3 nucleotide sequence: TGCGCCAGCAGCCAAGAGGGACGGGGGCTACCTGAAGCTTTCTTT. This gives the protein CASSQEGRGLPEAFF.

The V call is TRBV18, the J call TRBJ1-4; 10 nucleotides match TRBD1. The CDR3 runs 18 residues. The germline CDR1 and CDR2 sequences are KGHSH and LQKENI. With 5 bases clipped from V and 3 bases from J, the junction kept 12 bases outside the gene matches. The CDR3 DNA follows: TGTGCCAGCTCATCCGGGACAGGGGCGGCGGTTGCTAATGAAAAACTGTTTTTT. It yields the protein CASSSGTGAAVANEKLFF. Full variable domain (remainder filled in from reference TRBV18 and TRBJ1-4): NAGVMQNPRHLVRRRGQEARLRCSPMKGHSHVYWYRQLPEEGLKFMVYLQKENIIDESGMPKERFSAEFPKEGPSILRIQQVVRGDSAAYFCASSSGTGAAVANEKLFFGSGTQLSVL.

The chain carries TRBV5-1 and TRBJ2-7; 12 positions match TRBD2. The CDR3 loop spans 15 amino acids. Germline assignment: CDR1 SGHRS and CDR2 YFSETQ. V was clipped by 4 bases and J by 4 bases; unmatched bases: 6. The CDR3: CASSPGLAGFYEQYF. The CDR3 nucleotides are TGCGCCAGCAGCCCCGGACTAGCGGGGTTTTACGAGCAGTACTTC. Full variable domain (rest looked up from reference TRBV5-1 and TRBJ2-7): KAGVTQTPRYLIKTRGQQVTLSCSPISGHRSVSWYQQTPGQGLQFLFEYFSETQRNKGNFPGRFSGRQFSNSRSEMNVSTLELGDSALYLCASSPGLAGFYEQYFGPGTRLTVT.

This clone was recorded only once. The chain recombines TRBV7-2 with TRBJ1-2; the match to TRBD1 covers 9 bases. The CDR3 spans 15 residues. Germline loops: CDR1 SGHTA, CDR2 FQGNSA. Losses at the gene ends were 2 bases for V and 5 bases for J; bases not matched to a gene: 6. The CDR3 region is CASSLFPGQGYGYTF. CDR3 DNA sequence: TGTGCCAGCAGCTTATTTCCGGGACAGGGATATGGCTACACCTTC.

This chain uses TRBV2 with TRBJ2-2; D remains unclear. The CDR3 extends over 14 amino acids. V shed 9 bases and J shed 2 bases, with 13 bases lying between them. Germline assignment: CDR1 SNHLY and CDR2 FYNNEI. CDR3 in DNA: TGTGCCAGTACTACCCAGTCCAACACCGGGGAGCTGTTTTTT. Translating it yields CASTTQSNTGELFF.

This clone was observed a handful of times. The chain combines TRBV18 with TRBJ1-5; 9 bases match TRBD1. V gave up 3 bases and J gave up 9 bases; unmatched junction bases: 6. Per the germline V gene, CDR1 is KGHSH and CDR2 is LQKENI. This CDR3 is built from 14 residues. CDR3 nucleotide sequence: TGTGCCAGCTCACCTCTCCGGGACAGGGTGCCCCAGCATTTT. Translated, it gives CASSPLRDRVPQHF. The full variable domain, rest sourced from reference TRBV18 and TRBJ1-5, is NAGVMQNPRHLVRRRGQEARLRCSPMKGHSHVYWYRQLPEEGLKFMVYLQKENIIDESGMPKERFSAEFPKEGPSILRIQQVVRGDSAAYFCASSPLRDRVPQHFGDGTRLSIL.

This clone was counted only a few times. The chain has TRBV9 and TRBJ2-5, with unresolved D. CDR3 size: 12 residues. V dropped 1 base and J dropped 7 bases, with 8 bases sitting between them. The V gene's germline CDR1 is SGDLS and CDR2 YYNGEE. The CDR3, as DNA: TGTGCCAGCAGCGTAACGGACGCGACCCAGTACTTC. This sequence encodes CASSVTDATQYF.